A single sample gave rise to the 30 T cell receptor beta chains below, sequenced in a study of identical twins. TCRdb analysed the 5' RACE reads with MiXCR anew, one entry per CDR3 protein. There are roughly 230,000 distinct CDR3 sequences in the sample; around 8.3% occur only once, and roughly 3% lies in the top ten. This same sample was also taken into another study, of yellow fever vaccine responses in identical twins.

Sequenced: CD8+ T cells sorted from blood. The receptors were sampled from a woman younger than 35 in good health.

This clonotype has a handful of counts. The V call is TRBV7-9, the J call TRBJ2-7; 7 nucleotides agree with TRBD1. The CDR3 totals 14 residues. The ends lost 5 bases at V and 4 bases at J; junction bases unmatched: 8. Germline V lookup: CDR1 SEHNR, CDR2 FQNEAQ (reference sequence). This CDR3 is CASSSRDSVYEQYF. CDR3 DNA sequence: TGTGCCAGCAGCAGCCGGGACAGCGTATACGAGCAGTACTTC.

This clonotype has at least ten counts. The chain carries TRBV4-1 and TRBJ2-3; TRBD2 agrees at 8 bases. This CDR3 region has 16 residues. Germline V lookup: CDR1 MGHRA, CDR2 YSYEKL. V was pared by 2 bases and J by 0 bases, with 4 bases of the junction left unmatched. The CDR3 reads CASSQLLAVSTDTQYF. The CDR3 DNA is TGCGCCAGCAGCCAACTACTAGCGGTGAGCACAGATACGCAGTATTTT.

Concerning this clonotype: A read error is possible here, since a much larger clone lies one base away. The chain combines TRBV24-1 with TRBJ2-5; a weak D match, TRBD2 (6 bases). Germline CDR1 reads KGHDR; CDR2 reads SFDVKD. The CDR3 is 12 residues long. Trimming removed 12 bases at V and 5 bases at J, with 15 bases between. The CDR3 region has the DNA TGTGCCGCCACGGGGGACGAGGAGACCCAGTACTTC. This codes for CAATGDEETQYF.

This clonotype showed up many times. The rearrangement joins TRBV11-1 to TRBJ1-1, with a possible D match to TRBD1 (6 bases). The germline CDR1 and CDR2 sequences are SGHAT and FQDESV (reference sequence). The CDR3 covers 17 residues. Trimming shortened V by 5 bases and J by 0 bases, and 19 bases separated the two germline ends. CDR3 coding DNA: TGTGCCAGCAGCCCGACCGCTAGGAGGGGGTTGAACACTGAAGCTTTCTTT. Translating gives CASSPTARRGLNTEAFF.

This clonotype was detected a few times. DNA of the CDR3: TGCAGTGCTAGAAAGGAGACCCAGTACTTC. Its translation is CSARKETQYF. The V call is TRBV20-1, the J call TRBJ2-5; no reliable D call. The germline V gene has CDR1 DFQATT and CDR2 SNEGSKA (reference sequence). V dropped 2 bases and J dropped 5 bases, with 3 bases sitting between them. The CDR3 spans 10 residues.

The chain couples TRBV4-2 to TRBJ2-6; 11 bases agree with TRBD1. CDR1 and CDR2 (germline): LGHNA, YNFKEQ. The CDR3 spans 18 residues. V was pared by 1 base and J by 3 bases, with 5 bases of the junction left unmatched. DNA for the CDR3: TGTGCCAGCAGCCAAGGTGGACAGGGGGCGCTTGGGGCCAACGTCCTGACTTTC. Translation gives CASSQGGQGALGANVLTF.

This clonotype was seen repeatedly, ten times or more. The CDR3 here is CSVRRGGNEQFF. The CDR3 region has the DNA TGCAGCGTCCGGAGGGGGGGCAATGAGCAGTTCTTC. The chain employs TRBV29-1 and TRBJ2-1; maybe TRBD2 (7 bases). The CDR3 extends over 12 amino acids. Germline values: CDR1 SQVTM, CDR2 ANQGSEA. Trimming pared 6 bases from V and 6 bases from J, leaving 12 bases between.

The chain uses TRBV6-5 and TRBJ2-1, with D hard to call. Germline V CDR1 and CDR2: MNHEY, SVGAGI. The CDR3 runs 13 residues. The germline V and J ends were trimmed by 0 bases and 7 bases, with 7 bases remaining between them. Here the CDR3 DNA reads TGTGCCAGCAGTTACTCCTTTGAAAATGAGCAGTTCTTC. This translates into CASSYSFENEQFF.

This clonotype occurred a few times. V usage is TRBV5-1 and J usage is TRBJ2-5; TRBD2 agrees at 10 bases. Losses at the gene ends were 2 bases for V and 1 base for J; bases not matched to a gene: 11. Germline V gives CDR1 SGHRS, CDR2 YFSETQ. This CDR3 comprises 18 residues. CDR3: CASSFGPSSGGLQETQYF. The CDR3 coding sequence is TGCGCCAGCAGCTTTGGGCCCTCTAGCGGGGGCCTCCAAGAGACCCAGTACTTC.

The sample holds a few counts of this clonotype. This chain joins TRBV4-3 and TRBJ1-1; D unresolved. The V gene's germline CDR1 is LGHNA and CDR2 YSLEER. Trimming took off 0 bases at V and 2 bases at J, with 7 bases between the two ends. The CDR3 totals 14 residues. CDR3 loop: CASSQDPPNTEAFF. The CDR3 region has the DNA TGCGCCAGCAGCCAAGATCCCCCAAACACTGAAGCTTTCTTT.

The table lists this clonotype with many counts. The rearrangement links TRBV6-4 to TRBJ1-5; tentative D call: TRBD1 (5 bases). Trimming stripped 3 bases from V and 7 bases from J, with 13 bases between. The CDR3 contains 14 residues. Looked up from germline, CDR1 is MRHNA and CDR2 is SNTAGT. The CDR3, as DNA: TGTGCCAGCAGTGATGGGGATGAGGGGCAGCCCCAGCATTTT. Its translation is CASSDGDEGQPQHF.

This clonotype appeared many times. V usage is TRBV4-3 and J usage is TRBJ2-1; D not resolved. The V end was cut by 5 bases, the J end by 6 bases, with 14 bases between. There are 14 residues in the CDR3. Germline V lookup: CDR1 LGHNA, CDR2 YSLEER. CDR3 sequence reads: CASSSDRDINEQFF. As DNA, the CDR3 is TGCGCCAGCAGCTCCGATCGTGATATCAATGAGCAGTTCTTC.

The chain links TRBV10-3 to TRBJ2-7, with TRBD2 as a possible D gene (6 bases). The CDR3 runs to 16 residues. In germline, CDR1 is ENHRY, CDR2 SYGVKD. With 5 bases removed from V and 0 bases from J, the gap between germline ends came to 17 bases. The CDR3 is CAISKDSKAGSYEQYF. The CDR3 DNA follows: TGTGCCATCAGTAAGGATTCAAAAGCGGGCTCCTACGAGCAGTACTTC.

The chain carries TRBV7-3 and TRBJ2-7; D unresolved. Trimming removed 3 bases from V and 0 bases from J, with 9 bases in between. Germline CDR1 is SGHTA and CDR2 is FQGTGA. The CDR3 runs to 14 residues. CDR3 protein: CASSFAGSSYEQYF. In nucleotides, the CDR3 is TGTGCCAGCAGCTTCGCTGGCAGCTCCTACGAGCAGTACTTC.

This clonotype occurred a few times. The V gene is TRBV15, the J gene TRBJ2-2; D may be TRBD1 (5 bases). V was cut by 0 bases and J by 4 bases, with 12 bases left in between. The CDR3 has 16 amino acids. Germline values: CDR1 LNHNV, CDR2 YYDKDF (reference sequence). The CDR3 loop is CATSRDFQGSTGELFF. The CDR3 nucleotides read TGTGCCACCAGCAGAGATTTTCAGGGTAGCACCGGGGAGCTGTTTTTT.

DNA for the CDR3: TGTGCCAGCAGCTTTAGTCCCCCCTCGGACGAGCAGTACTTC. Translated, it gives CASSFSPPSDEQYF. The chain uses TRBV7-9 and TRBJ2-7; D call uncertain. The CDR3 covers 14 residues. Deletions cut 3 bases from V and 5 bases from J, with 14 bases between. Germline values: CDR1 SEHNR, CDR2 FQNEAQ (reference sequence).

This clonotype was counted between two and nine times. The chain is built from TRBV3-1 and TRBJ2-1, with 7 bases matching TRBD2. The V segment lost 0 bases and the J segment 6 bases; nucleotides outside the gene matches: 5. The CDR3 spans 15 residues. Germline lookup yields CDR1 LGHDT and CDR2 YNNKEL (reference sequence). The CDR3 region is CASSQDGDYFNEQFF. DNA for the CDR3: TGTGCCAGCAGCCAAGATGGGGACTATTTCAATGAGCAGTTCTTC.

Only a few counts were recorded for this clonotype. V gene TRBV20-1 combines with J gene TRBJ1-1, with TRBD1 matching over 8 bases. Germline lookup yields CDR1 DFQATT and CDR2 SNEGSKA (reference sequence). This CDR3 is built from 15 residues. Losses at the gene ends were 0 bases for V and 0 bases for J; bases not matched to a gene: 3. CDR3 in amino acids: CSARETGALNTEAFF. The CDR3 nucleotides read TGCAGTGCTAGAGAGACAGGGGCCTTGAACACTGAAGCTTTCTTT.

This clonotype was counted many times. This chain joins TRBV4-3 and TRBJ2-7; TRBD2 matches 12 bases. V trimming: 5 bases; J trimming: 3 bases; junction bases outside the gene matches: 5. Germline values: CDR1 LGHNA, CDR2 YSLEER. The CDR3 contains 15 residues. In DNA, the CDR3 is TGCGCCAGCAGCGGCGAGACTAGCGGGAGCTACGAGCAGTACTTC. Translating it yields CASSGETSGSYEQYF.

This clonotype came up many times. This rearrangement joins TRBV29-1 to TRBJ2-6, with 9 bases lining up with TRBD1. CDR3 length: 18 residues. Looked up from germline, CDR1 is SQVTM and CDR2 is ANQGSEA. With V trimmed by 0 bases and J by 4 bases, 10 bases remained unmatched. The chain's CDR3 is CSVEDWGTGLSGANVLTF. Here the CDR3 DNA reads TGCAGCGTTGAAGATTGGGGGACAGGGCTATCCGGGGCCAACGTCCTGACTTTC. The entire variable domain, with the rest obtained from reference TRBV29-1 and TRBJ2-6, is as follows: SAVISQKPSRDICQRGTSLTIQCQVDSQVTMMFWYRQQPGQSLTLIATANQGSEATYESGFVIDKFPISRPNLTFSTLTVSNMSPEDSSIYLCSVEDWGTGLSGANVLTFGAGSRLTVL.

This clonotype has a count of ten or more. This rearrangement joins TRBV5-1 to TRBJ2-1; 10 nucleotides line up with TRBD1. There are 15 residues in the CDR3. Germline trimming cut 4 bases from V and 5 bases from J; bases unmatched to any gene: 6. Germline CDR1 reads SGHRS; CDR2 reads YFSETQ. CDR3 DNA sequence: TGCGCCAGCAGCGGCCGACAGGGGGCGGACAATGAGCAGTTCTTC. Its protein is CASSGRQGADNEQFF. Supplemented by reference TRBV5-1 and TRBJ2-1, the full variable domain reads KAGVTQTPRYLIKTRGQQVTLSCSPISGHRSVSWYQQTPGQGLQFLFEYFSETQRNKGNFPGRFSGRQFSNSRSEMNVSTLELGDSALYLCASSGRQGADNEQFFGPGTRLTVL.

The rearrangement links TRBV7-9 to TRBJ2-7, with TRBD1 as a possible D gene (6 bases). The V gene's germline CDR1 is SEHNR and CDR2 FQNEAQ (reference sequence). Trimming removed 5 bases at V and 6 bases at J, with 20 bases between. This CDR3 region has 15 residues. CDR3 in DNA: TGTGCCAGCAGCGACACCACCACAGGGTCGGGCGAGCAGTACTTC. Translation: CASSDTTTGSGEQYF. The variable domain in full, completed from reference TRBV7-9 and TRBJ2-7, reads DTGVSQNPRHKITKRGQNVTFRCDPISEHNRLYWYRQTLGQGPEFLTYFQNEAQLEKSRLLSDRFSAERPKGSFSTLEIQRTEQGDSAMYLCASSDTTTGSGEQYFGPGTRLTVT.

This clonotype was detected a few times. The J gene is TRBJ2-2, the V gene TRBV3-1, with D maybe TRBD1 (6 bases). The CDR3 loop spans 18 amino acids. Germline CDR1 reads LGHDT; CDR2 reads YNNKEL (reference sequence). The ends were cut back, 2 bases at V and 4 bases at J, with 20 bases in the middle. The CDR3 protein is CASSQRYVKGDRTGELFF. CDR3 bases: TGTGCCAGCAGCCAACGGTACGTTAAGGGGGACCGCACCGGGGAGCTGTTTTTT.

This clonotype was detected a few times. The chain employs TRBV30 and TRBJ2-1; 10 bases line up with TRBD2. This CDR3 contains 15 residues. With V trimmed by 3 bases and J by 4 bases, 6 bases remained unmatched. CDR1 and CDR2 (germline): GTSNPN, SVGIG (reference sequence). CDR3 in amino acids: CAWRAGTSEYNEQFF. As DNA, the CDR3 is TGTGCCTGGAGGGCTGGGACTAGCGAGTACAATGAGCAGTTCTTC.

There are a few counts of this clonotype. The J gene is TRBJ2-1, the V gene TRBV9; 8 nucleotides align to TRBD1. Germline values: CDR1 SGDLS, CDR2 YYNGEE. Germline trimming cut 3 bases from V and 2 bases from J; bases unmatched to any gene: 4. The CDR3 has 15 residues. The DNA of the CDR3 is TGTGCCAGCAGCGATTCGGGACAGGCCTACAATGAGCAGTTCTTC. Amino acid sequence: CASSDSGQAYNEQFF.

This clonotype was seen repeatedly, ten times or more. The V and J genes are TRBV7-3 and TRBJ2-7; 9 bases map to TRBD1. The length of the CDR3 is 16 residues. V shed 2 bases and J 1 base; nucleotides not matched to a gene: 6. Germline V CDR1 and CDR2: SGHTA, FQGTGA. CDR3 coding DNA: TGTGCCAGCAGCTTAGGTCACGACAGGGGGTCCTACGAGCAGTACTTC. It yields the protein CASSLGHDRGSYEQYF.

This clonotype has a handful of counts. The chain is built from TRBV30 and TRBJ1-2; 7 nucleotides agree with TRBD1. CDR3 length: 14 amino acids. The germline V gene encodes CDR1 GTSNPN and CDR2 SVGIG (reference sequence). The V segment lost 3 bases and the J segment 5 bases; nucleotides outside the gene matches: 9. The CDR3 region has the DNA TGTGCCTGGAGCCGGACAGGACTCCCTTATGGCTACACCTTC. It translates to CAWSRTGLPYGYTF.

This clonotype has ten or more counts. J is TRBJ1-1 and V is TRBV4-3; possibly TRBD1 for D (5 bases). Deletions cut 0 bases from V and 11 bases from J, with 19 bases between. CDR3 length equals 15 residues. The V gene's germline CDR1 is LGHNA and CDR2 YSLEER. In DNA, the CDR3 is TGCGCCAGCAGCCAAGATCGGGACGCTTTACAGGCGGCTTTCTTT. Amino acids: CASSQDRDALQAAFF.

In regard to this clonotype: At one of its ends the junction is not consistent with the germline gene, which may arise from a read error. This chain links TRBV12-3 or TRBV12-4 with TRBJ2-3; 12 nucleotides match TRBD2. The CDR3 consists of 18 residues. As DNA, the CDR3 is TGTACCAGCAGCAACGGCCCACTAGCGGGGGGCCCACGGGGTACGCAGTATTTT. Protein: CTSSNGPLAGGPRGTQYF.

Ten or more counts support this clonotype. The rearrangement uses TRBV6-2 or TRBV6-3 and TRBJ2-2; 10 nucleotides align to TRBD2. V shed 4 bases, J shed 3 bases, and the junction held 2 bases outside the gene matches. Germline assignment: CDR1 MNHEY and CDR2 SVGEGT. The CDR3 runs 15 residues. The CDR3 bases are TGTGCCAGCAGTTGGACTAGCGGAGACACCGGGGAGCTGTTTTTT. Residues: CASSWTSGDTGELFF.